A single sample is the source of the 22 T cell receptor beta chains below, sequenced in a study of shared T cell receptors in the human thymus. Here immunoSEQ multiplex PCR was the method, and the copy in TCRdb shows in-frame clones only, minus some. The sample lists 550,000 to 800,000 clones; 70% to 90% were seen once. The data also belong to a second study, concerning human thymus T cells.

Material for sequencing was thymocytes. These TCRs come from a girl under three years old with a congenital heart defect.

The count of this clone is one. J is TRBJ1-1 and V is TRBV13, with TRBD1 as a possible D gene (6 bases). V was trimmed by 5 bases and J by 6 bases, leaving 16 bases between them. Germline CDR1 reads PRHDT; CDR2 reads FYEKMQ (reference sequence). This CDR3 has 14 amino acids. CDR3 residues: CASSLFDRSSEAFF. The CDR3 DNA follows: TGTGCCAGCAGCCTCTTTGACAGGAGCTCTGAAGCTTTCTTT.

The V gene is TRBV6-5, the J gene TRBJ2-5; a possible D gene is TRBD1 (6 bases). Per germline, CDR1 MNHEY and CDR2 SVGAGI. The CDR3 covers 13 residues. V was shortened by 1 base and J by 7 bases, with 10 bases between the two germline ends. Here the CDR3 reads CASSYLGARTQYF. CDR3 DNA: TGTGCCAGCAGTTACTTGGGGGCCAGGACCCAGTACTTC.

This chain uses TRBV5-8 with TRBJ1-2; D might be TRBD1 (5 bases). Trimming removed 3 bases at V and 6 bases at J, with 27 bases between. The germline V gene has CDR1 SGHTS and CDR2 YDEGEE. The CDR3 spans 18 residues. For the CDR3, the DNA is TGTGCCAGCAGCTATGATAGACCGCCCCCAGGGTGTTGGGATGGCTACACCTTC. Residues: CASSYDRPPPGCWDGYTF. Full variable domain (rest looked up from reference TRBV5-8 and TRBJ1-2): EAGVTQSPTHLIKTRGQQATLRCSPISGHTSVYWYQQALGLGLQFLLWYDEGEERNRGNFPPRFSGRQFPNYSSELNVNALELEDSALYLCASSYDRPPPGCWDGYTFGSGTRLTVV.

This chain joins TRBV11-1 and TRBJ1-2; weak D call: TRBD1 (5 bases). The germline V gene has CDR1 SGHAT and CDR2 FQDESV (reference sequence). The V and J ends lost 4 bases and 3 bases respectively, with 18 bases between them. The CDR3 sequence is 16 residues long. The CDR3 region has the DNA TGTGCCAGCAGCTCCCCCTGTGAAGCAGGGCACTATGGCTACACCTTC. Translated: CASSSPCEAGHYGYTF.

This clone was observed once. The chain couples TRBV6-1 to TRBJ2-5; D is uncertain. Gene TRBJ2-7 matches the end of the DNA better, so the J call may be wrong. Germline lookup yields CDR1 MNHNS and CDR2 SASEGT. This CDR3 is 14 amino acids long. DNA of the CDR3: TGTGCCAGCATGGTCTCCGAACGCACCTACGAGCAGTACTTC. Protein sequence: CASMVSERTYEQYF.

As regards this clone: Distinct nucleotide sequences in the sample also encode this CDR3. The chain links TRBV10-3 to TRBJ1-6; a weak D match, TRBD1 (5 bases). The germline V gene has CDR1 ENHRY and CDR2 SYGVKD. Trimming left V 0 bases short and J 8 bases short, with 11 bases between. The CDR3 spans 15 residues. CDR3 loop: CAISESKGMDSPLHF. In nucleotides, the CDR3 is TGTGCCATCAGTGAGTCAAAGGGGATGGATTCACCCCTCCACTTT.

The chain has TRBV9 and TRBJ1-1, with 9 bases lining up with TRBD1. CDR1 is SGDLS and CDR2 is YYNGEE in the germline V gene. V was pared by 3 bases and J by 4 bases, with 1 base of the junction left unmatched. The length of the CDR3 is 13 residues. The DNA of the CDR3 is TGTGCCAGCAGCGAACAGGGGGCCACTGAAGCTTTCTTT. Translated, it gives CASSEQGATEAFF.

The chain is built from TRBV30 and TRBJ2-7, with TRBD1 matching over 7 bases. The V and J ends lost 2 bases and 2 bases, in that order; junction bases with no gene match: 9. The CDR3 has 15 amino acids. Germline V gives CDR1 GTSNPN, CDR2 SVGIG (reference sequence). The CDR3 DNA is TGTGCCTGGAGTACGGGGACAGTAGCCACCTACGAGCAGTACTTC. This translates into CAWSTGTVATYEQYF. The full variable domain, rest sourced from reference TRBV30 and TRBJ2-7, is SQTIHQWPATLVQPVGSPLSLECTVEGTSNPNLYWYRQAAGRGLQLLFYSVGIGQISSEVPQNLSASRPQDRQFILSSKKLLLSDSGFYLCAWSTGTVATYEQYFGPGTRLTVT.

The gene calls are TRBV6-1 and TRBJ2-3; 8 nucleotides agree with TRBD1. Per germline, CDR1 MNHNS and CDR2 SASEGT. This CDR3 region has 15 residues. V lost 3 bases and J lost 4; bases outside the gene matches: 6. CDR3 sequence reads: CASSDQGAASDTQYF. CDR3 in DNA: TGTGCCAGCAGTGACCAGGGGGCCGCCTCAGATACGCAGTATTTT.

CDR3 amino acids: CASSLGGQAGGFYNEQFF. The CDR3 nucleotides read TGTGCCAGCAGCTTAGGGGGCCAGGCAGGGGGCTTCTACAATGAGCAGTTCTTC. V is TRBV7-2 and J is TRBJ2-1; TRBD1 agrees at 8 bases. V gave up 1 base and J gave up 3 bases; unmatched junction bases: 11. CDR1 is SGHTA, CDR2 FQGNSA, per germline. CDR3 length: 18 amino acids.

The chain combines TRBV6-6 with TRBJ2-3; D possibly corresponds to TRBD2 (6 bases). Trimming removed 2 bases from V and 4 bases from J, with 13 bases in between. The CDR3 consists of 15 residues. Germline V gene data show CDR1 as MNHNY and CDR2 as SVGAGI (reference sequence). CDR3 bases: TGTGCCAGCAGTTACGGGACTCCTAGCCCAGATACGCAGTATTTT. Amino acids: CASSYGTPSPDTQYF.

This clone was observed once. The CDR3 here is CASSGGTGGASWEQYF. The CDR3 DNA sequence: TGTGCCAGCAGTGGAGGGACAGGGGGCGCAAGTTGGGAGCAGTACTTC. This rearrangement joins TRBV6-1 to TRBJ2-7; 12 nucleotides align to TRBD1. After removal of 4 bases from V and 7 bases from J, the junction contained 11 bases not matched to a gene. The CDR3 consists of 16 residues. Per the germline V gene, CDR1 is MNHNS and CDR2 is SASEGT.

The chain has TRBV5-1 and TRBJ2-7; D uncertain. Germline V gene lookup returns CDR1 SGHRS and CDR2 YFSETQ. The germline V and J ends were trimmed by 1 base and 0 bases, with 11 bases remaining between them. The CDR3 contains 15 residues. This chain's CDR3 is CASSLNLTLSYEQYF. CDR3 in DNA: TGCGCCAGCAGCTTGAACTTAACTCTCTCCTACGAGCAGTACTTC.

V gene TRBV7-2 combines with J gene TRBJ2-3; 8 nucleotides match TRBD1. The V gene's germline CDR1 is SGHTA and CDR2 FQGNSA. The CDR3 runs 16 residues. The ends lost 2 bases at V and 8 bases at J; junction bases unmatched: 12. This CDR3 reads CASSLFPDRAGGTQYF. As DNA, the CDR3 is TGTGCCAGCAGCTTATTCCCGGACAGGGCCGGGGGTACGCAGTATTTT.

The chain recombines TRBV7-9 with TRBJ2-7; 7 bases agree with TRBD1. Germline lookup yields CDR1 SEHNR and CDR2 FQNEAQ (reference sequence). This CDR3 is 13 amino acids long. V was pared by 5 bases and J by 5 bases, with 6 bases of the junction left unmatched. CDR3 sequence (DNA): TGTGCCAGCAGCCCAAATACAGGGGACGAGCAGTACTTC. This gives the protein CASSPNTGDEQYF.

This clone was detected a few times. CDR3 DNA sequence: TGCGCCAGCAGCTTGGGGGACACCGCAGGGGGCTACACCACTGAAGCTTTCTTT. Translated, it gives CASSLGDTAGGYTTEAFF. The rearrangement uses TRBV5-1 and TRBJ1-1; 8 bases map to TRBD1. This CDR3 spans 18 amino acids. The junction had 14 bases not matched to a gene; V was cut back by 0 bases and J by 4 bases. The germline V gene encodes CDR1 SGHRS and CDR2 YFSETQ. Full variable domain (rest looked up from reference TRBV5-1 and TRBJ1-1): KAGVTQTPRYLIKTRGQQVTLSCSPISGHRSVSWYQQTPGQGLQFLFEYFSETQRNKGNFPGRFSGRQFSNSRSEMNVSTLELGDSALYLCASSLGDTAGGYTTEAFFGQGTRLTVV.

This clone was counted a single time. The chain carries TRBV6-4 and TRBJ2-3; 8 bases agree with TRBD2. V dropped 5 bases and J dropped 4; count of bases not matched to a gene: 5. The germline CDR1 and CDR2 sequences are MRHNA and SNTAGT. The length of the CDR3 is 14 residues. CDR3 residues: CASSPTGGADTQYF. Here the CDR3 DNA reads TGTGCCAGCAGTCCCACCGGGGGGGCAGATACGCAGTATTTT.

This clone was recorded once. The V call is TRBV5-1, the J call TRBJ1-1, with 7 bases lining up with TRBD1. The CDR3 sequence is 12 residues long. Germline V gene lookup returns CDR1 SGHRS and CDR2 YFSETQ. The V and J ends lost 2 bases and 9 bases, in that order; junction bases with no gene match: 4. The CDR3 DNA reads as TGCGCCAGCAGCTTCGGGGACAGACAAGCTTTCTTT. Residues: CASSFGDRQAFF.

The rearrangement uses TRBV9 and TRBJ2-2; 9 nucleotides agree with TRBD1. CDR3 length: 15 residues. Trimming took 2 bases from V and 4 from J; bases not matched to a gene: 3. In germline, CDR1 is SGDLS, CDR2 YYNGEE. CDR3 DNA sequence: TGTGCCAGCAGCGTGGGACAGGGAGGCACCGGGGAGCTGTTTTTT. As protein: CASSVGQGGTGELFF.

The chain recombines TRBV18 with TRBJ1-2; perhaps TRBD1 as D (6 bases). Trimming took 3 bases from V and 5 from J, leaving 16 bases between them. Germline-derived CDR1 and CDR2 are KGHSH and LQKENI. This CDR3 is built from 15 residues. The CDR3 protein is CASSPVRDTSYGYTF. Written as DNA, the CDR3 is TGTGCCAGCTCACCCGTGAGGGACACAAGTTATGGCTACACCTTC.

The chain couples TRBV25-1 to TRBJ2-1, with 7 nucleotides matching TRBD1. The CDR3 is 16 amino acids. The germline V gene has CDR1 MGHDK and CDR2 SYGVNS. J was trimmed by 5 bases and V by 3 bases; bases with no gene match: 10. DNA for the CDR3: TGTGCCAGCAGTGAGCCATCAGGACAGGCGCACAATGAGCAGTTCTTC. Translated, it gives CASSEPSGQAHNEQFF.

The chain links TRBV5-5 to TRBJ1-1, with 7 bases lining up with TRBD1. This CDR3 contains 16 residues. Germline V gene data show CDR1 as SGHKS and CDR2 as YYEKEE (reference sequence). The V gene end was trimmed by 0 bases and the J gene end by 3 bases; junction bases not matched to a gene: 8. The CDR3 sequence: CASSLVLGGSDTEAFF. CDR3 bases: TGTGCCAGCAGCTTGGTTTTAGGGGGCTCTGACACTGAAGCTTTCTTT.